Listed here is a single T cell receptor beta chain. In the source study's methods: The assay estimated nucleated cells by amplifying reference gene primers. The assay was immunoSEQ multiplex PCR, and TCRdb's table has in-frame clones only and misses some. The V and J calls and clone size come from that table; D and trimming were worked out from the DNA. The profile shows around 140,000 clones, about four fifths of them singletons. The sample is drawn from a study of blood T cell repertoires in COVID-19. Study-wide context: Sources were T cells, B-cell-depleted T cells, or PBMCs; the material itself was cDNA or gDNA.

Germline assignment: CDR1 MNHEY and CDR2 SMNVEV (reference sequence). The J segment lost 4 bases and the V segment lost 5 bases, leaving 10 bases of the junction unmatched. This CDR3 contains 15 residues. The rearrangement uses TRBV27 and TRBJ2-7, with 8 bases identical to TRBD2. The TCR sequence derives from a human donor in a cohort sampled during active COVID-19. The sample consisted of peripheral blood. The CDR3 DNA is TGTGCCAGCAGTACCCTCATAGCGGGGTATTACGAGCAGTACTTC. It encodes CASSTLIAGYYEQYF.